The source of this T cell receptor beta chain is a study of blood T cell repertoires in COVID-19 (dated by TCRdb to the early 2020s). Some background on the complete study: Samples covering the acute and convalescent phases of COVID-19 were provided by collaborators in the United States, Italy and Spain. The material from the prospective study consisted of cDNA or gDNA derived from T cells, B-cell-depleted T cells, or PBMCs. The dataset comprised deeply sampled blood TCRbeta repertoires from subjects exposed to, actively infected with, or recovered from COVID-19. The repertoires were made available in a free public database intended to serve as a resource for research on the immune response to SARS-CoV-2. The samples were drawn from two sources: the first 160 participants of the ongoing ImmuneRACE study, and 1,000 to 1,500 subjects contributed by 6 global collaborators. Nearly every sample came with metadata listing a de-identified subject ID, COVID-19 status, age in years and sex. Where available, HLA class I and class II types were taken from metadata supplied by the sample provider and were not determined by assay-based typing. The investigation overall reported the following: The amount of clinical and demographic metadata varied by source and participant and was provided uncurated.

The CDR3 runs 15 amino acids, cysteine and phenylalanine included. Only the CDR3 DNA is retained, 45 bases long and in frame from the first base. The junction shows trimming of 2 bases on V and 9 bases on J, plus 17 bases between the germline ends. CDR1 and CDR2, looked up from the germline V gene, are KGHSH and LQKENI. TCRbeta CDR3 regions were amplified from genomic DNA using the immunoSEQ Assay, a bias-controlled multiplex PCR. The study's processing was this. Nucleated cell counts per sample were estimated from amplification of reference gene primers within the assay. To quantify the absolute abundance of each unique TCRbeta CDR3 rearrangement, sequence reads were collapsed and filtered. Productive Simpson clonality was computed per sample as the square root of Simpson's diversity index over productive rearrangements. TCRdb took this table from immuneACCESS and kept in-frame rearrangements with V and J called. Such tables lack part of the clones; where checked against another copy, unresolved V genes explain under half of the gap, and the rest is unexplained. The V and J calls and the clone size are those of that table, but D and trimming were determined from the DNA. Here the sample has 300,000 to 500,000 clones; around 87% occur a single time. Around 0.95% of the sample lies in the top ten.

Enrolling through a virtual design, the prospective study's participants ranged in age from about 18 to 89 years and lived across about two dozen United States geographic areas. To assign participants to cohorts, the prospective study relied on clinical history that participants themselves reported in a screening survey and a study questionnaire. In the prospective study, whole blood, serum and a nasopharyngeal or oropharyngeal swab were collected from each participant by mobile phlebotomists. Prospective study participants could optionally give additional blood draws and questionnaires over an approximately 2-month period. Prospective study blood samples were shipped either frozen or at room temperature before DNA extraction. In regard to this clone: It has no known antigen specificity. The input lacks base qualities; no much larger clone sits a single base away.

Specimen: PBMCs or T cells enriched from blood (not recorded which). The chain is made from TRBV18 and TRBJ2-1; the D gene is perhaps TRBD2, from 5 matching bases. This clonotype was sampled from a woman aged 30 to 39 with acute COVID-19. The bases are TGTGCCAGCTCACCAGTCGGCTACGTTGCGGGTGAGCAGTTCTTC. Protein translation: CASSPVGYVAGEQFF.